These 9 T cell receptor beta chains share one sample of origin, sequenced in a study of shared clonotypes between healthy human individuals (dated by TCRdb to about 2020). For the CD8 naive samples, CD45RO-negative cells were positively selected for CCR7, yielding a CD45RA+CCR7+ population from which TemRA cells were excluded. The library was generated by the immunoSEQ multiplex PCR assay. TCRdb limited this immuneACCESS table to in-frame rearrangements with V and J called. A share of clones is missing; checked studies link under half to unresolved V genes, and the rest is unexplained. This sample lists about 2.1 million clones; around 95% were detected once. Roughly 1.7% of the sample lies in the top ten. The sequencing sample was made of naive CD8+ T cells from PBMCs. The cell subset or site tag for this specimen amounts to: CD45RA+CCR7+. The receptors were gathered from a man younger than 35 in good health. Some clones in this sample may be carry-over from other donors' samples.

J is TRBJ2-1 and V is TRBV19; D is perhaps TRBD2 (6 bases). The length of the CDR3 is 15 residues. The germline CDR1 and CDR2 sequences are LNHDA and SQIVND (reference sequence). V lost 8 bases to trimming and J lost 0 bases, with 14 bases between them. The DNA for the CDR3 is TGTGCCAGTTGTCAGGACGGGAGCTCCTACAATGAGCAGTTCTTC. Protein sequence: CASCQDGSSYNEQFF.

The V gene is TRBV27, the J gene TRBJ1-2; 8 bases are a match to TRBD1. This CDR3 contains 13 residues. The junction had 6 bases not matched to a gene; V was cut back by 5 bases and J by 7 bases. Germline V gene lookup returns CDR1 MNHEY and CDR2 SMNVEV (reference sequence). In DNA form, the CDR3 reads TGTGCCAGCAGTACGGCAGGGGGCCGTGGCTACACCTTC. This codes for CASSTAGGRGYTF.

The chain joins TRBV11-2 to TRBJ2-7; D not certain. The CDR3 loop spans 11 amino acids. Germline lookup yields CDR1 SGHAT and CDR2 FQNNGV. V was cut by 0 bases and J by 6 bases, with 3 bases left in between. This CDR3 reads CASSLEPEQYF. The CDR3 nucleotides are TGTGCCAGCAGCTTAGAACCCGAGCAGTACTTC.

The chain carries TRBV7-8 and TRBJ2-1; D unresolved. CDR3 length: 13 residues. Germline V gene sequence: CDR1 SGHVS, CDR2 FQNEAQ. V was cut by 1 base and J by 10 bases, with 11 bases left in between. The CDR3 region has the DNA TGTGCCAGCAGCTTAGGCGTTTCCGGCGAGCAGTTCTTC. Translation: CASSLGVSGEQFF.

This sequence joins TRBV7-6 and TRBJ1-4, with TRBD1 matching 7 bases. The CDR3 runs to 15 residues. From germline, CDR1 is SGHVS and CDR2 FNYEAQ. The J segment lost 8 bases and the V segment lost 5 bases, leaving 11 bases of the junction unmatched. In nucleotides, the CDR3 is TGTGCCAGCAGCCCAACACAGGGAGGGGGCGAAAAACTGTTTTTT. Its translation is CASSPTQGGGEKLFF. The whole variable domain, remainder taken from reference TRBV7-6 and TRBJ1-4, is GAGVSQSPRYKVTKRGQDVALRCDPISGHVSLYWYRQALGQGPEFLTYFNYEAQQDKSGLPNDRFSAERPEGSISTLTIQRTEQRDSAMYRCASSPTQGGGEKLFFGSGTQLSVL.

The count of this clone is one. The gene calls are TRBV10-3 and TRBJ2-1; 7 bases map to TRBD2. Germline V gene lookup returns CDR1 ENHRY and CDR2 SYGVKD. This CDR3 is built from 12 residues. J was trimmed by 8 bases and V by 6 bases; bases with no gene match: 4. The chain's CDR3 is CAISGTTDEQFF. As DNA, the CDR3 is TGTGCCATCAGCGGGACTACGGATGAGCAGTTCTTC.

CDR3 amino acids: CASSLGQGKDYEQYF. CDR3 nucleotide sequence: TGTGCCAGCAGCTTAGGCCAGGGGAAAGATTACGAGCAGTACTTC. The chain employs TRBV7-8 and TRBJ2-7; perhaps TRBD1 as D (6 bases). V gave up 1 base and J gave up 4 bases, with 14 bases separating them. The germline gives CDR1 SGHVS, CDR2 FQNEAQ. The CDR3 spans 15 residues.

The chain uses TRBV5-6 and TRBJ2-1; D might be TRBD1 (6 bases). Germline CDR1 reads SGHDT; CDR2 reads YYEEEE. The CDR3 contains 15 residues. V was pared by 5 bases and J by 0 bases, with 12 bases between. CDR3 bases: TGTGCCAGCAGTATAACAGGGAGCTCCTACAATGAGCAGTTCTTC. Its translation: CASSITGSSYNEQFF.

Here the CDR3 DNA reads TGTGCCATCAGTGACCGTCATAGCGGGAGGGCGTCCTACAATGAGCAGTTCTTC. This codes for CAISDRHSGRASYNEQFF. This chain connects TRBV10-3 to TRBJ2-1; 11 bases fit TRBD2. CDR1 ENHRY and CDR2 SYGVKD come from the germline V gene. CDR3 size: 18 residues. Germline trimming cut 3 bases from V and 1 base from J; bases unmatched to any gene: 8.